This T cell receptor beta chain was obtained from a study of response to subunit inactivated influenza vaccine. Whole-study results and caveats: Each seasonal influenza vaccination, the authors suggested, recruits few new T cells.

Germline CDR1 DFQATT, CDR2 SNEGSKA (reference sequence). This CDR3 has 12 residues. The V end was cut by 5 bases, the J end by 4 bases, with 11 bases between. This clonotype was seen a handful of times. Antigen: not known. TCRdb analysed the RT-PCR reads with MiXCR anew, one entry per CDR3 protein. The sample carries over 650,000 distinct CDR3 sequences, around 20% recorded once. The clonotype originates from a man in his fifties who received an inactivated influenza vaccine. The chain uses TRBV20-1 and TRBJ1-2; D not certain. The starting material was PBMCs from blood, obtained roughly 5 days after vaccination. CDR3 amino acids: CSAPDYSYGYTF. In nucleotides, the CDR3 is TGCAGTGCTCCAGACTATAGCTATGGCTACACCTTC.